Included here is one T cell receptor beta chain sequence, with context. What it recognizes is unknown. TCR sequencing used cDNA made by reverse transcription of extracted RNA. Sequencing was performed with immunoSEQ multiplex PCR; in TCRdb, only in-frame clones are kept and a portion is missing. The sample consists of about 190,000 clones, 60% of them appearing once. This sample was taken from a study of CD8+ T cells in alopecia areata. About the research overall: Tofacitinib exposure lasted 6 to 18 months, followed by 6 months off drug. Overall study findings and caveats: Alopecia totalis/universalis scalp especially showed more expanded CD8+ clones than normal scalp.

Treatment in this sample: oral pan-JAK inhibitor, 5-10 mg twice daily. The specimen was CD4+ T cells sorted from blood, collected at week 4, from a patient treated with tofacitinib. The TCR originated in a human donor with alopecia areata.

The CDR3 coding sequence is TGCAGCGTTGGGGACAGGGGGAAAGAGACCCAGTACTTC. Its translation is CSVGDRGKETQYF. The chain couples TRBV29-1 to TRBJ2-5, with 11 bases lining up with TRBD1. V dropped 4 bases and J dropped 3; count of bases not matched to a gene: 1. The germline CDR1 and CDR2 sequences are SQVTM and ANQGSEA. CDR3 size: 13 residues.